This TCR beta chain originates from a study of cytomegalovirus exposure and HLA in healthy donors. Study information: A previous analysis identified approximately 110 million unique TCR beta sequences derived from some 170 million T cells.

Whole-study findings and limits: A later analysis found common viral pathogens apparently linked to several of the most significant clusters.

Vbeta (60) and Jbeta (13) primers were used in the PCR. Profiling relied on immunoSEQ multiplex PCR, and the TCRdb table lists in-frame clones only, not all of them. The repertoire has roughly 100,000 clones, roughly three quarters of them found once; the top ten carry approximately 1.9%. The CDR3 loop spans 14 amino acids. The V end was cut by 3 bases, the J end by 3 bases, with 8 bases between. Germline V lookup: CDR1 KGHSH, CDR2 LQKENI. A remark on this clone: The antigen is unknown.

This TCR came from a woman in her thirties or forties in good health and CMV-seronegative. V is TRBV18 and J is TRBJ2-2; D remains unclear. The sample was PBMCs. The CDR3 reads CASSPSEYTGELFF. CDR3 nucleotide sequence: TGTGCCAGCTCACCCAGCGAATACACCGGGGAGCTGTTTTTT.